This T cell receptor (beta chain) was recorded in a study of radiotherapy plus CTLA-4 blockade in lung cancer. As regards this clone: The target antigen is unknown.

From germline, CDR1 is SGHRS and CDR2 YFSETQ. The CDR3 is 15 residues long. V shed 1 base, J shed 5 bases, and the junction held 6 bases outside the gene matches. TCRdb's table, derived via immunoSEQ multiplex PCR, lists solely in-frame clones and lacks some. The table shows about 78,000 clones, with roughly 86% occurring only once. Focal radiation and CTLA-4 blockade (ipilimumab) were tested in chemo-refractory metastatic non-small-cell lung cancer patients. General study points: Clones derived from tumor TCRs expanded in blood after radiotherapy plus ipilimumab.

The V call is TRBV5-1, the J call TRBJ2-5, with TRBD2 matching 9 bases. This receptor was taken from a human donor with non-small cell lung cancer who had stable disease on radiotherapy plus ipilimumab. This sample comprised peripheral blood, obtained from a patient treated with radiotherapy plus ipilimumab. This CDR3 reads CASSLLAGERETQYF. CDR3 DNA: TGCGCCAGCAGCTTGTTAGCGGGGGAGAGGGAGACCCAGTACTTC.